These 19 T cell receptor beta chains originate from one sample sequenced in a study of blood T cell repertoires in COVID-19. Some clones are missing from TCRdb's copy, which holds only in-frame ones; the method was immunoSEQ multiplex PCR. The table has 250,000 to 400,000 clones, roughly 90% seen once; the top ten hold 2.9%. The specimen was peripheral blood. The source is a woman between 25 and 40 years old with COVID-19, enrolled during active disease.

The chain employs TRBV7-9 and TRBJ2-7, with TRBD1 identical over 10 bases. The CDR3 loop spans 13 amino acids. With 8 bases clipped from V and 4 bases from J, the junction kept 5 bases outside the gene matches. Germline V gives CDR1 SEHNR, CDR2 FQNEAQ (reference sequence). The CDR3 sequence is CASQGTGEYEQYF. The CDR3 nucleotides read TGTGCCAGCCAAGGGACAGGGGAATACGAGCAGTACTTC.

The genes are TRBV7-9 and TRBJ1-4; no definite D call. Trimming stripped 5 bases from V and 10 bases from J, with 17 bases between. The CDR3 length is 14 residues. The germline V gene has CDR1 SEHNR and CDR2 FQNEAQ (reference sequence). The CDR3, as DNA: TGTGCCAGCAGCAACCTTGAGCCAGCGTCAAAACTGTTTTTT. This codes for CASSNLEPASKLFF.

This clone was recorded only once. The chain carries TRBV21-1 and TRBJ1-4; the table gives TRBD1 as D, unverified against the DNA. TRBV21-1 is noted as a pseudogene. The length of the CDR3 is 17 residues. Here the CDR3 DNA reads TGTGCCAGCCTTCAAGAGGGACACATAATAACTAATGAAAAACTGTTTTTT. Protein sequence: CASLQEGHIITNEKLFF.

J is TRBJ2-1 and V is TRBV7-2; 13 bases map to TRBD2. With 5 bases clipped from V and 6 bases from J, the junction kept 4 bases outside the gene matches. Germline V gives CDR1 SGHTA, CDR2 FQGNSA. The CDR3 spans 15 residues. CDR3: CASSKRTSGGNEQFF. DNA of the CDR3: TGTGCCAGCAGCAAGAGGACTAGCGGGGGCAATGAGCAGTTCTTC.

J is TRBJ2-7 and V is TRBV29-1; D might be TRBD1 (5 bases). Germline V lookup: CDR1 SQVTM, CDR2 ANQGSEA. This CDR3 comprises 13 residues. V lost 4 bases to trimming and J lost 5 bases, with 15 bases between them. The CDR3 spells CSVGGRAGHEQYF. CDR3 coding DNA: TGCAGCGTTGGCGGCAGGGCCGGGCACGAGCAGTACTTC.

V and J are TRBV21-1 and TRBJ2-5; the tabulated D call, TRBD2, remains unverified against the DNA. TRBV21-1 is labeled a pseudogene. The CDR3 length is 18 residues. The CDR3 protein is CASSKGGDSGSGLETQYF. Here the CDR3 DNA reads TGTGCCAGCAGCAAAGGGGGGGATAGCGGGAGCGGATTAGAGACCCAGTACTTC.

The chain employs TRBV11-2 and TRBJ2-1; 7 bases map to TRBD2. V shed 5 bases and J 0 bases; nucleotides not matched to a gene: 7. The CDR3 has 16 amino acids. Germline V gene sequence: CDR1 SGHAT, CDR2 FQNNGV. The CDR3, as DNA: TGTGCCAGCAGCCCAGGCCGCGGGAGCTCCTACAATGAGCAGTTCTTC. Its translation: CASSPGRGSSYNEQFF.

This sequence joins TRBV5-5 and TRBJ1-3; no clear D. CDR1 and CDR2 from the germline V gene are SGHKS and YYEKEE (reference sequence). V dropped 0 bases and J dropped 10 bases, with 8 bases sitting between them. This CDR3 is built from 12 residues. CDR3: CASSLDTGTIYF. CDR3 sequence (DNA): TGTGCCAGCAGCTTGGACACCGGGACCATATATTTT.

The rearrangement uses TRBV6-1 and TRBJ1-1; no definite D call. Germline V gene lookup returns CDR1 MNHNS and CDR2 SASEGT. V was shortened by 2 bases and J by 4 bases, with 14 bases between the two germline ends. The CDR3 has 15 amino acids. CDR3 nucleotide sequence: TGTGCCAGCAGTGAATTGGACTCTTTTCGCACTGAAGCTTTCTTT. Protein sequence: CASSELDSFRTEAFF.

The chain employs TRBV7-9 and TRBJ2-5, with 7 bases fitting TRBD2. The CDR3 loop spans 12 amino acids. The trim removed 8 bases at V and 5 bases at J, leaving 5 bases unmatched. Germline loops: CDR1 SEHNR, CDR2 FQNEAQ (reference sequence). The CDR3 loop reads CASEGREETQYF. The DNA for the CDR3 is TGTGCCAGCGAGGGGAGGGAGGAGACCCAGTACTTC.

This clone was seen more than once but under ten times. The chain has TRBV5-1 and TRBJ1-1, with 12 bases identical to TRBD1. The J segment lost 0 bases and the V segment lost 3 bases, leaving 9 bases of the junction unmatched. Per germline, CDR1 SGHRS and CDR2 YFSETQ. The CDR3 loop spans 18 amino acids. The DNA of the CDR3 is TGCGCCAGCAGCTCCGGGACAGGGGGCGGTAAGGTGAACACTGAAGCTTTCTTT. Amino acid sequence: CASSSGTGGGKVNTEAFF.

The CDR3 protein is CASSSRSSGIKGTYNEQFF. In DNA form, the CDR3 reads TGTGCCAGCAGTTCTCGGTCTAGCGGGATTAAAGGAACGTACAATGAGCAGTTCTTC. The chain links TRBV6-2 or TRBV6-3 to TRBJ2-1; 9 nucleotides match TRBD2. Losses at the gene ends were 4 bases for V and 4 bases for J; bases not matched to a gene: 17. Germline V lookup: CDR1 MNHEY, CDR2 SVGEGT. This CDR3 is 19 amino acids long.

This chain connects TRBV6-5 to TRBJ2-1; maybe TRBD1 (6 bases). Germline CDR1 is MNHEY and CDR2 is SVGAGI. CDR3 length equals 13 residues. Between the trimmed V and J ends, which lost 6 bases and 8 bases, there was a span of 14 bases. CDR3 sequence: CASRTQGLDEQFF. In nucleotides, the CDR3 is TGTGCCAGCAGGACGCAGGGGTTAGATGAGCAGTTCTTC.

V gene TRBV27 combines with J gene TRBJ2-1, with 9 bases matching TRBD2. V shed 0 bases, J shed 7 bases, and the junction held 4 bases outside the gene matches. CDR1 and CDR2 from the germline V gene are MNHEY and SMNVEV (reference sequence). CDR3 length equals 15 residues. The CDR3 nucleotides read TGTGCCAGCAGTTTATCTAGCGGGAGCCCAAATGAGCAGTTCTTC. It encodes CASSLSSGSPNEQFF.

This chain connects TRBV7-9 to TRBJ1-3; TRBD1 matches at 7 bases. Germline trimming cut 7 bases from V and 7 bases from J; bases unmatched to any gene: 16. Per the germline V gene, CDR1 is SEHNR and CDR2 is FQNEAQ (reference sequence). This CDR3 has 16 residues. The CDR3: CASIGTDNIVWNTIYF. Written as DNA, the CDR3 is TGTGCCAGCATCGGGACAGATAATATAGTCTGGAACACCATATATTTT. Filled out from reference TRBV7-9 and TRBJ1-3, the complete variable domain reads DTGVSQNPRHKITKRGQNVTFRCDPISEHNRLYWYRQTLGQGPEFLTYFQNEAQLEKSRLLSDRFSAERPKGSFSTLEIQRTEQGDSAMYLCASIGTDNIVWNTIYFGEGSWLTVV.

This chain uses TRBV9 with TRBJ1-4, with D perhaps TRBD1 (5 bases). With 4 bases removed from V and 5 bases from J, the gap between germline ends came to 9 bases. The length of the CDR3 is 13 residues. The germline gives CDR1 SGDLS, CDR2 YYNGEE. In DNA, the CDR3 is TGTGCCAGCAGCCCCCGACAGAATGAAAAACTGTTTTTT. Its translation is CASSPRQNEKLFF.

The chain joins TRBV2 to TRBJ1-5, with TRBD1 as a possible D gene (6 bases). Per germline, CDR1 SNHLY and CDR2 FYNNEI. This CDR3 has 15 residues. Between the trimmed V and J ends, which lost 7 bases and 4 bases, there was a span of 17 bases. The CDR3 protein is CASTRRGAGNQPQHF. The CDR3 region has the DNA TGTGCCAGCACCCGACGGGGGGCCGGGAATCAGCCCCAGCATTTT.

This sequence joins TRBV6-6 and TRBJ2-3, with 13 bases identical to TRBD2. This CDR3 has 17 residues. In germline, CDR1 is MNHNY, CDR2 SVGAGI (reference sequence). V shed 5 bases, J shed 6 bases, and the junction held 11 bases outside the gene matches. CDR3 region: CASSQPRLAGGGDTQYF. In DNA, the CDR3 is TGTGCCAGCAGTCAACCCCGACTAGCGGGAGGAGGGGATACGCAGTATTTT.

CDR3 in DNA: TGTGCCAGCTCACCATTGGGACAGGGGTTGAATGAAAAACTGTTTTTT. It yields the protein CASSPLGQGLNEKLFF. The V call is TRBV18, the J call TRBJ1-4; 10 bases are a match to TRBD1. Losses at the gene ends were 2 bases for V and 5 bases for J; bases not matched to a gene: 5. Germline loops: CDR1 KGHSH, CDR2 LQKENI. The CDR3 is made up of 16 amino acids.